The clone carrying this T cell receptor (beta chain) showed up just once. Antigen specificity is unknown. Assay used: immunoSEQ multiplex PCR; TCRdb lists only in-frame clones, some missing. The sample holds 66,000 or so clones; about 90% are singletons and the top ten take around a sixth. The data stem from a study of T cell responses to AZD1222 COVID-19 vaccine. General study results and limits: Donors were chiefly white British, with a greater number of females, and clonal diversity was perhaps underestimated. Of the AZD1222 recipients, only 5 or 6 were seropositive at baseline. Of spike-specific TCRs, nearly half reportedly target regions left unmutated in variants. There were vaccine-associated CD4 TCRs across spike, dominant at 160-218 and 743-854.

There are 14 residues in the CDR3. V lost 4 bases and J lost 0, with 7 bases in between. Germline CDR1 and CDR2: SGHDT and YYEEEE. The gene calls are TRBV5-6 and TRBJ1-4; maybe TRBD1 (5 bases). This TCR was sampled from an adult in good health. The material was peripheral blood, obtained on day 0 of AZD1222 vaccination. CDR3 bases: TGTGCCAGCAGCCTGACAGCAACTAATGAAAAACTGTTTTTT. Translation gives CASSLTATNEKLFF.